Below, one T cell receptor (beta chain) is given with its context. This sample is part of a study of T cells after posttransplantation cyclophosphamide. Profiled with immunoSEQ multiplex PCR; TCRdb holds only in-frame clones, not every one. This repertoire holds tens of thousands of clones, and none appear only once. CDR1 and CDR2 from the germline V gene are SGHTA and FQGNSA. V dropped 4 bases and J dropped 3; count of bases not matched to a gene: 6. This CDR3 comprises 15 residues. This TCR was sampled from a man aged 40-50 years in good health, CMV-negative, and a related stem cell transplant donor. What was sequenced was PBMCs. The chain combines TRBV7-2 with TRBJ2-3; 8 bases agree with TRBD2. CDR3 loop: CASSSPGLDTDTQYF. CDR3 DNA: TGTGCCAGCAGCTCTCCGGGACTAGATACAGATACGCAGTATTTT.